These 5 T cell receptor beta chains originate from one sample sequenced in a study of blood T cell repertoires in COVID-19. Assay used: immunoSEQ multiplex PCR; TCRdb lists only in-frame clones, some missing. The sample has 100,000 to 150,000 clones, roughly 86% seen once. Sequencing was carried out using peripheral blood. The receptors derive from a human donor in a cohort sampled during active COVID-19.

This clone was observed once. V usage is TRBV6-1 and J usage is TRBJ2-4; TRBD2 matches at 9 bases. CDR1 and CDR2 from the germline V gene are MNHNS and SASEGT. Losses at the gene ends were 3 bases for V and 0 bases for J; bases not matched to a gene: 9. The CDR3 has 18 residues. This CDR3 is CASSDAAGGLLAKNIQYF. CDR3 coding DNA: TGTGCCAGCAGTGACGCCGCGGGAGGGCTACTAGCCAAAAACATTCAGTACTTC.

The chain recombines TRBV6-2 or TRBV6-3 with TRBJ2-4; TRBD2 matches 10 bases. Germline assignment: CDR1 MNHEY and CDR2 SVGEGT. The CDR3 sequence is 15 residues long. V was clipped by 5 bases and J by 7 bases; unmatched bases: 8. The CDR3 reads CASSSGRVATNIQYF. The DNA of the CDR3 is TGTGCCAGCAGTAGCGGGAGGGTTGCGACCAACATTCAGTACTTC.

CDR3 DNA sequence: TGTGCCAGCAGTGTAGGGCAGGGGGTAACGAGCTCCTACAATGAGCAGTTCTTC. It yields the protein CASSVGQGVTSSYNEQFF. The chain combines TRBV2 with TRBJ2-1, with 7 bases that match TRBD1. CDR3 length: 18 residues. CDR1 is SNHLY, CDR2 FYNNEI, per germline. V shed 4 bases and J 0 bases; nucleotides not matched to a gene: 12.

This clone was detected only once. The V and J genes are TRBV19 and TRBJ1-6, with D possibly matching TRBD1 (6 bases). CDR3 size: 12 residues. The germline V gene has CDR1 LNHDA and CDR2 SQIVND (reference sequence). V lost 7 bases and J lost 8, with 9 bases in between. The CDR3 nucleotides are TGTGCCAGTACCTCAGGGGATTCACCCCTCCACTTT. Translation: CASTSGDSPLHF. The entire variable domain, with the rest obtained from reference TRBV19 and TRBJ1-6, is as follows: DGGITQSPKYLFRKEGQNVTLSCEQNLNHDAMYWYRQDPGQGLRLIYYSQIVNDFQKGDIAEGYSVSREKKESFPLTVTSAQKNPTAFYLCASTSGDSPLHFGNGTRLTVT.

The V and J genes are TRBV4-2 and TRBJ2-1; TRBD2 agrees at 14 bases. J lost 6 bases, V lost 5 bases, and 18 bases had no gene match. This CDR3 is built from 20 residues. Per the germline V gene, CDR1 is LGHNA and CDR2 is YNFKEQ. CDR3 sequence (DNA): TGTGCCAGCAGCTACGAAGTCCCGGGACTAGCGGGAGTTCCCCCCAATGAGCAGTTCTTC. Translation gives CASSYEVPGLAGVPPNEQFF.